This T cell receptor beta chain is from a study of blood T cell repertoires in COVID-19. Study in general: There were acute and convalescent COVID-19 samples, and they came from the United States, Italy and Spain.

A single count supports this clone. Germline values: CDR1 SGHRS, CDR2 YFSETQ. CDR3 size: 15 residues. The V and J ends lost 5 bases and 6 bases respectively, with 20 bases between them. Authors' methods: Amplifying reference gene primers gave estimates of nucleated cell counts. The protocol was immunoSEQ multiplex PCR, while the TCRdb copy is restricted to in-frame clones and leaves out a portion. D and trimming were read from the DNA, whereas the V and J calls and clone size are those reported in that table. The profile shows 130,000 or so clones, 80% to 90% of them singletons. Sequencing was done on a sample of peripheral blood. The TCR was taken from a woman aged 60-70 years with acute or convalescent COVID-19. This chain uses TRBV5-1 with TRBJ1-1; D may be TRBD1 (6 bases). CDR3 protein: CASRLQGSWGAEAFF. The CDR3 region has the DNA TGCGCCAGCAGGTTGCAGGGGAGTTGGGGTGCTGAAGCTTTCTTT.